A selection of T cell receptor beta chains follows, all from one sample in a study of T cell responses to AZD1222 COVID-19 vaccine. Produced via immunoSEQ multiplex PCR; TCRdb's table is partial and in-frame only. This sample has about 120,000 clones, with roughly nine tenths found just once. Sequencing used peripheral blood, obtained on day 0 of AZD1222 vaccination. Every receptor here comes from an adult in good health. The CDR3 runs from the conserved cysteine through the conserved F or W. D genes are given only for firm matches. Size values are once, few and many counts, or a class for expanded clones, and some rows have none.

TRBJ2-3 | TRBV30 | TRBD1 | NA | 13 | TGTGCCTGGAACAGGGGCCCCACAGATACGCAGTATTTT | CAWNRGPTDTQYF
TRBJ2-2 | TRBV6-5 | NA | NA | 15 | TGTGCCAGCAGTTACTCGGCAGGGGTCACCGGGGAGCTGTTTTTT | CASSYSAGVTGELFF
TRBJ1-5 | TRBV5-6 | TRBD1 | NA | 17 | TGTGCCAGCAGCTTGGGGTCCGGGACAGGGAACAATCAGCCCCAGCATTTT | CASSLGSGTGNNQPQHF
TRBJ2-2 | TRBV6-1 | NA | NA | 15 | TGTGCCAGCAGTGAGGCTCTAACTGCCCGCCGGGAGCTGTTTTTT | CASSEALTARRELFF
TRBJ1-1 | TRBV2 | TRBD1 | NA | 14 | TGTGCCAGCACTAGACAGGGGCCGAACACTGAAGCTTTCTTT | CASTRQGPNTEAFF
TRBJ2-3 | TRBV7-9 | TRBD2 | few | 18 | TGTGCCAGCAGCTTACCCACTAGCGGGAGGGCCAGCACAGATACGCAGTATTTT | CASSLPTSGRASTDTQYF
TRBJ2-7 | TRBV10-3 | TRBD2 | NA | 12 | TGTGCCATCGCGGGGGGAGCTGGAGAGCAGTACTTC | CAIAGGAGEQYF
TRBJ1-2 | TRBV6-1 | NA | NA | 15 | TGTGCCAGCAGTGACCCGCGGGGGATGGTCTATGGCTACACCTTC | CASSDPRGMVYGYTF
TRBJ2-1 | TRBV24-1 | NA | NA | 12 | TGTGCCACCAGTGATTTCCTAAGTGAGCAGTTCTTC | CATSDFLSEQFF
TRBJ1-2 | TRBV11-2 | NA | NA | 15 | TGTGCCAGCAGCCCTCCAGGGGTCGGGTCTATTGGCTACACCTTC | CASSPPGVGSIGYTF
TRBJ1-1 | TRBV7-2 | NA | once | 13 | TGTGCCAGCAGCTTAGGTCTGGTATCCGAAGCTTTCTTT | CASSLGLVSEAFF
TRBJ1-6 | TRBV7-8 | NA | few | 14 | TGTGCCAGCAGCTGGGTCATGGGTAATTCACCCCTCCACTTT | CASSWVMGNSPLHF
TRBJ2-3 | TRBV24-1 | NA | once | 16 | TGTGCCACCAGTGATCCACAGGGTCCTAGCACAGATACGCAGTATTTT | CATSDPQGPSTDTQYF
TRBJ1-6 | TRBV7-9 | NA | few | 14 | TGTGCCAGCAGCTACGGACAGTCTTGGTCACCCCTCCACTTT | CASSYGQSWSPLHF
TRBJ1-6 | TRBV7-9 | TRBD1 | few | 17 | TGTGCCAGCAGCCCCGGGACAGGGGAGATAAGTAATTCACCCCTCCACTTT | CASSPGTGEISNSPLHF
TRBJ2-1 | TRBV7-3 | TRBD1 | NA | 16 | TGTGCCAGCAGTCCAATCACAGGGGGGCCCTACAATGAGCAGTTCTTC | CASSPITGGPYNEQFF
TRBJ2-3 | TRBV5-1 | NA | NA | 15 | TGCGCCAGCAGCTTGGCCGCAGGGGGCACAGATACGCAGTATTTT | CASSLAAGGTDTQYF
TRBJ2-5 | TRBV6-6 | TRBD1 | NA | 16 | TGTGCCAGCAGTTACTATGGACAGGGCGGTGGAGAGACCCAGTACTTC | CASSYYGQGGGETQYF
TRBJ2-7 | TRBV7-9 | NA | NA | 11 | TGTGCCAGCAGCCGGTCTTACGAGCAGTACTTC | CASSRSYEQYF
TRBJ2-3 | TRBV19 | TRBD2 | NA | 15 | TGTGCCAGTAGGCAACTAGCGGCCAGCACAGATACGCAGTATTTT | CASRQLAASTDTQYF
TRBJ2-5 | TRBV9 | NA | NA | 15 | TGTGCCAGCAGCGCCGGTCCGAGGGCACAAGAGACCCAGTACTTC | CASSAGPRAQETQYF
TRBJ1-6 | TRBV27 | TRBD1 | NA | 15 | TGTGCCAGCAGTCCCCTGGGACAGGGCAATTCACCCCTCCACTTT | CASSPLGQGNSPLHF
TRBJ1-1 | TRBV5-1 | NA | NA | 15 | TGCGCCAGCAGCCCTGAACCACAGGGTCACACTGAAGCTTTCTTT | CASSPEPQGHTEAFF
TRBJ1-2 | TRBV5-4 | NA | NA | 15 | TGTGCCAGCAGCTTGGAACAGGGTCCTAACTATGGCTACACCTTC | CASSLEQGPNYGYTF
TRBJ1-5 | TRBV30 | NA | NA | 14 | TGTGCCTGGAGTGTCGGGGGCAGCAATCAGCCCCAGCATTTT | CAWSVGGSNQPQHF
TRBJ1-4 | TRBV16 | TRBD1 | NA | 15 | TGTGCCAGCAGCCTCGGGACAGCAACTAATGAAAAACTGTTTTTT | CASSLGTATNEKLFF
TRBJ1-6 | TRBV4-2 | NA | NA | 15 | TGTGCCAGCAGCCAAGGAGGGGGGGGAATTTCACCCCTCCACTTT | CASSQGGGGISPLHF
TRBJ2-1 | TRBV18 | NA | NA | 12 | TGTGCCAGCTCCCCGACAGTCTTTGAGCAGTTCTTC | CASSPTVFEQFF
TRBJ2-1 | TRBV29-1 | NA | NA | 12 | TGCAGCGCCGTGGACGGGTACAATGAGCAGTTCTTC | CSAVDGYNEQFF
TRBJ2-6 | TRBV30 | TRBD2 | NA | 16 | TGTGCCTGGACCCAGGGAGGGCCCTCTGGGGCCAACGTCCTGACTTTC | CAWTQGGPSGANVLTF
TRBJ1-5 | TRBV30 | NA | NA | 14 | TGTGCCTGGACCAGTCGGGGAAGCAATCAGCCCCAGCATTTT | CAWTSRGSNQPQHF
TRBJ2-2 | TRBV2 | NA | NA | 14 | TGTGCCAGCAGTTCCAGGTCGAACACCGGGGAGCTGTTTTTT | CASSSRSNTGELFF
TRBJ2-7 | TRBV10-2 | NA | NA | 12 | TGCGCCAGCAGTGTCCCAAGGGGGGAGCAGTACTTC | CASSVPRGEQYF
TRBJ2-1 | TRBV29-1 | TRBD2 | NA | 15 | TGCAGCGTTGAAAATCGGGACGGGAGGAACAATGAGCAGTTCTTC | CSVENRDGRNNEQFF
TRBJ1-1 | TRBV6-5 | TRBD1 | NA | 15 | TGTGCCAGCAGGGCCCAGGGGGCGCTAAACACTGAAGCTTTCTTT | CASRAQGALNTEAFF
TRBJ1-3 | TRBV30 | NA | NA | 13 | TGTGCCTGGAGGGAGGGGAGTGGAAACACCATATATTTT | CAWREGSGNTIYF
TRBJ2-3 | TRBV5-1 | NA | once | 14 | TGCGCCAGCAGCTTGGCCTCTAGCACAGATACGCAGTATTTT | CASSLASSTDTQYF
TRBJ1-2 | TRBV5-4 | NA | NA | 13 | TGTGCCAGCAGCTTCGGCAGGGACTATGGCTACACCTTC | CASSFGRDYGYTF
TRBJ2-5 | TRBV28 | TRBD1 | NA | 16 | TGTGCCAGCAGGCCCCCCAGCAGGGGGAATGGAGAGACCCAGTACTTC | CASRPPSRGNGETQYF
TRBJ1-5 | TRBV15 | NA | NA | 14 | TGTGCCACCAGCAGGGCCCTAGGCAATCAGCCCCAGCATTTT | CATSRALGNQPQHF
TRBJ1-1 | TRBV19 | TRBD1 | NA | 14 | TGTGCCAGTAGAAATTCGGGACAGGGCACTGAAGCTTTCTTT | CASRNSGQGTEAFF
TRBJ2-7 | TRBV7-8 | NA | NA | 13 | TGTGCCAGCAGCTCCTTTCGCTCCTACGAGCAGTACTTC | CASSSFRSYEQYF
TRBJ2-7 | TRBV28 | NA | NA | 14 | TGTGCCAGCAAGTGGGACGGACCCTCCTACGAGCAGTACTTC | CASKWDGPSYEQYF
TRBJ1-2 | TRBV19 | TRBD1 | few | 14 | TGTGCCAGTTACGGGGGGACAGGGCGATTGGGCTACACCTTC | CASYGGTGRLGYTF
TRBJ2-1 | TRBV6-5 | TRBD1 | NA | 15 | TGTGCCAGCAGTTCCCCGACAGGGCAACACAATGAGCAGTTCTTC | CASSSPTGQHNEQFF
TRBJ1-4 | TRBV3-1/TRBV3-2 | NA | NA | 13 | TGTGCCAGCAGCCAAGAGTCCCCCCCGGGACTGTTTTTT | CASSQESPPGLFF
TRBJ2-3 | TRBV9 | NA | once | 15 | TGTGCCAGCAGCGTAGTCACGGGAGGCACAGATACGCAGTATTTT | CASSVVTGGTDTQYF
TRBJ1-3 | TRBV7-9 | NA | NA | 12 | TGTGCCAGCAGCCAAAGCGGGAACACCATATATTTT | CASSQSGNTIYF
TRBJ2-7 | TRBV21-1 | NA | once | 11 | TGTGCCATGCGGGAGATGGTCGAGCAGTACTTC | CAMREMVEQYF
TRBJ2-2 | TRBV11-2 | TRBD2 | NA | 17 | TGTGCCAGCAGCTTAAGAACGGGGGGGCCCAACACCGGGGAGCTGTTTTTT | CASSLRTGGPNTGELFF
TRBJ2-7 | TRBV18 | NA | NA | 13 | TGTGCCAGCTCACCGAAGGGGCCCGACGAGCAGTACTTC | CASSPKGPDEQYF
TRBJ2-7 | TRBV6-1 | TRBD2 | NA | 15 | TGTGCCAGCAGTGAAGAAGCGGGGGGAGCCTACGAGCAGTACTTC | CASSEEAGGAYEQYF
TRBJ2-5 | TRBV30 | NA | NA | 10 | TGTGCCTGGAGAGAGGAGACCCAGTACTTC | CAWREETQYF
TRBJ1-6 | TRBV5-4 | NA | NA | 17 | TGTGCCAGCAGCTTGTCGGACCATAGCTCCTATAATTCACCCCTCCACTTT | CASSLSDHSSYNSPLHF
TRBJ1-1 | TRBV7-9 | NA | NA | 14 | TGTGCCAGCAGCCCTGGACAGATGAACACTGAAGCTTTCTTT | CASSPGQMNTEAFF
TRBJ2-1 | TRBV18 | NA | NA | 11 | TGTGCCAGCTCACCAAACAATGAGCAGTTCTTC | CASSPNNEQFF
TRBJ2-7 | TRBV7-7 | NA | NA | 13 | TGTGCTAGCAGCTTAGCGGGACAGTACGAGCAGTACTTC | CASSLAGQYEQYF